This T cell receptor beta chain was sequenced in a study of a mutant IDH1 vaccine in newly diagnosed glioma. Overall study context: Radiotherapy alone preceded vaccination by 4-6 weeks; alternatively, vaccination started with temozolomide cycles. Those enrolled had earlier been treated with radiotherapy, temozolomide, or both, mostly both.

Details on this clone: Its antigen is still unknown.

The time point was: week 5, during vaccination. Mutant IDH1 20-mer peptide, at 300 ug, made up each vaccine dose, with topical imiquimod. Newly diagnosed WHO grade 3 or 4 IDH1-mutant, ATRX-lost astrocytomas were identified in the donors. Study-wide findings and caveats: Among patients, 93.3% showed immune responses induced by the vaccine.

TCRdb's table, derived via immunoSEQ multiplex PCR, lists solely in-frame clones and lacks some. The table has 37,000 or so clones, approximately 80% seen once. This receptor was obtained from a man aged 25 to 40 with glioma. Here the sequenced sample was PBMCs, taken from a glioma patient whose treatment included an IDH1 peptide vaccine.

CDR3 coding DNA: TGTGCCACCAGCACCAACAGGGGCGATACGCAGTATTTT. This codes for CATSTNRGDTQYF. The genes are TRBV15 and TRBJ2-3; 7 nucleotides line up with TRBD1. V trimming: 4 bases; J trimming: 6 bases; junction bases outside the gene matches: 4. Germline V gene sequence: CDR1 LNHNV, CDR2 YYDKDF (reference sequence). The CDR3 is 13 amino acids.